One and the same sample provided the 15 T cell receptor beta chains below, sequenced in a study of blood T cell repertoires in COVID-19. Method: immunoSEQ multiplex PCR; TCRdb's copy keeps in-frame clones and lacks some. The data show about 120,000 clones, with 88% seen just once and around 3.2% held by the top ten. The sequenced material came from peripheral blood. These receptors all stem from a woman between 45 and 60 years old with acute or convalescent COVID-19.

The rearrangement links TRBV6-1 to TRBJ2-7; 13 bases agree with TRBD2. CDR1 is MNHNS and CDR2 is SASEGT in the germline V gene. The trim removed 3 bases at V and 2 bases at J, leaving 1 base unmatched. There are 15 residues in the CDR3. CDR3 residues: CASSEGLAGTYEQYF. The CDR3 DNA sequence: TGTGCCAGCAGTGAGGGACTAGCGGGGACCTACGAGCAGTACTTC.

The chain employs TRBV16 and TRBJ1-5; D gene unclear. The germline V and J ends were trimmed by 4 bases and 1 base, with 17 bases remaining between them. The CDR3 loop spans 17 amino acids. Germline loops: CDR1 KGHSY, CDR2 FQNENV. Written as DNA, the CDR3 is TGTGCCAGCAGCCCGTCGGCGGGCAGGCGGAGCAATCAGCCCCAGCATTTT. The encoded protein is CASSPSAGRRSNQPQHF.

The chain carries TRBV19 and TRBJ1-1; TRBD1 matches at 9 bases. Trimming took 8 bases from V and 7 from J; bases not matched to a gene: 2. Germline assignment: CDR1 LNHDA and CDR2 SQIVND (reference sequence). CDR3 length: 11 amino acids. The CDR3 loop reads CASGTGIEAFF. The CDR3 nucleotides read TGTGCCAGTGGGACAGGGATTGAAGCTTTCTTT.

The chain combines TRBV5-6 with TRBJ1-6; the D gene is possibly TRBD1 (6 bases). The length of the CDR3 is 14 residues. Germline-derived CDR1 and CDR2 are SGHDT and YYEEEE. V was shortened by 4 bases and J by 13 bases, with 18 bases between the two germline ends. CDR3 protein: CASSTGTSPWPLHF. In nucleotides, the CDR3 is TGTGCCAGCAGCACCGGGACAAGCCCTTGGCCCCTCCACTTT.

The chain has TRBV5-1 and TRBJ2-6; 10 nucleotides align to TRBD1. V lost 0 bases and J lost 0; bases outside the gene matches: 3. Per germline, CDR1 SGHRS and CDR2 YFSETQ. There are 18 residues in the CDR3. The CDR3 DNA follows: TGCGCCAGCAGCTTGGAGGGGACAGGGGCCTCTGGGGCCAACGTCCTGACTTTC. Translating it yields CASSLEGTGASGANVLTF.

V is TRBV27 and J is TRBJ2-7, with D maybe TRBD1 (6 bases). V gave up 0 bases and J gave up 3 bases, with 9 bases separating them. The germline gives CDR1 MNHEY, CDR2 SMNVEV (reference sequence). The CDR3 covers 14 residues. The CDR3 sequence is CASSLSDSNYEQYF. CDR3 nucleotides: TGTGCCAGCAGTTTATCGGACAGTAACTACGAGCAGTACTTC.

The CDR3 region is CAWSVRDRVADTQYF. CDR3 nucleotide sequence: TGTGCCTGGAGTGTAAGGGACAGGGTGGCAGATACGCAGTATTTT. The chain employs TRBV30 and TRBJ2-3; 9 bases map to TRBD1. Germline V gene data show CDR1 as GTSNPN and CDR2 as SVGIG (reference sequence). CDR3 size: 15 residues. J was trimmed by 4 bases and V by 0 bases; bases with no gene match: 5.

The V and J genes are TRBV3-1 (or the pseudogene TRBV3-2) and TRBJ2-7, with D possibly matching TRBD1 (5 bases). CDR3 size: 13 residues. Germline-derived CDR1 and CDR2 are LGHDT and YNNKEL (reference sequence). The ends were cut back, 1 base at V and 3 bases at J, with 7 bases in the middle. The DNA of the CDR3 is TGTGCCAGCAGCCAAGTAAGGGGCTACGAGCAGTACTTC. The encoded protein is CASSQVRGYEQYF.

The chain has TRBV9 and TRBJ2-2, with D uncertain. The length of the CDR3 is 14 residues. Trimming shortened V by 0 bases and J by 5 bases, and 8 bases separated the two germline ends. Per the germline V gene, CDR1 is SGDLS and CDR2 is YYNGEE. As DNA, the CDR3 is TGTGCCAGCAGCGTAGGTAGAGTTACCGGGGAGCTGTTTTTT. This codes for CASSVGRVTGELFF.

V and J are TRBV6-5 and TRBJ2-1; 10 bases align to TRBD1. The CDR3 has 13 residues. Germline CDR1 and CDR2: MNHEY and SVGAGI. Trimming removed 7 bases from V and 4 bases from J; junction bases left unmatched: 1. CDR3 residues: CASTGQGYNEQFF. CDR3 sequence (DNA): TGTGCCAGCACGGGACAGGGGTACAATGAGCAGTTCTTC.

The chain couples TRBV3-1 (or the pseudogene TRBV3-2) to TRBJ1-4, with D perhaps TRBD1 (5 bases). The CDR3 runs 15 residues. Per germline, CDR1 LGHDT and CDR2 YNNKEL (reference sequence). V lost 3 bases to trimming and J lost 8 bases, with 16 bases between them. CDR3 protein: CASSQADISSEKLFF. CDR3 nucleotides: TGTGCCAGCAGCCAGGCGGACATCTCCTCGGAAAAACTGTTTTTT.

The CDR3 DNA reads TGTGCCAGCAGTGATAGCGGGAGACGAGAGACCCAGTACTTC. Translation gives CASSDSGRRETQYF. This sequence joins TRBV6-2 or TRBV6-3 and TRBJ2-5, with 9 bases fitting TRBD2. After removal of 5 bases from V and 4 bases from J, the junction contained 5 bases not matched to a gene. This CDR3 is built from 14 residues. Germline assignment: CDR1 MNHEY and CDR2 SVGEGT.

The V gene is TRBV5-1, the J gene TRBJ2-7, with 9 nucleotides matching TRBD1. Trimming removed 4 bases from V and 3 bases from J; junction bases left unmatched: 8. The CDR3 runs 15 residues. The germline V gene encodes CDR1 SGHRS and CDR2 YFSETQ. CDR3 amino acids: CASSPGTGPFYEQYF. CDR3 bases: TGCGCCAGCAGCCCTGGGACAGGGCCGTTCTACGAGCAGTACTTC.

This rearrangement joins TRBV5-1 to TRBJ2-2, with 7 bases fitting TRBD2. This CDR3 is 17 amino acids long. V trimming: 0 bases; J trimming: 5 bases; junction bases outside the gene matches: 10. Germline V gene lookup returns CDR1 SGHRS and CDR2 YFSETQ. The CDR3 protein is CASSLAPAGVGTGELFF. DNA for the CDR3: TGCGCCAGCAGCTTGGCTCCGGCGGGAGTGGGGACCGGGGAGCTGTTTTTT.

The rearrangement uses TRBV5-1 and TRBJ2-7; D ambiguous. This CDR3 contains 13 residues. Trimming took off 5 bases at V and 6 bases at J, with 15 bases between the two ends. Looked up from germline, CDR1 is SGHRS and CDR2 is YFSETQ. The chain's CDR3 is CASSHDFSTEQYF. The DNA for the CDR3 is TGCGCCAGCAGTCACGACTTCTCAACCGAGCAGTACTTC.